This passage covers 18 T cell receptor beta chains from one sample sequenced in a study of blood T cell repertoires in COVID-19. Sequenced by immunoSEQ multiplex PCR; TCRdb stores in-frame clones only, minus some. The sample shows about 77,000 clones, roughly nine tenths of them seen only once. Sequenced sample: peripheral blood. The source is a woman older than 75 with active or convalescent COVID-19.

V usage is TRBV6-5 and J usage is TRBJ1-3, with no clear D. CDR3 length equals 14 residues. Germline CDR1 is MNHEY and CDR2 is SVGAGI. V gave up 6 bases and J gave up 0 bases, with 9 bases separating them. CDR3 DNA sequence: TGTGCCAGCAGGAGGCCGTCCTCTGGAAACACCATATATTTT. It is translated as CASRRPSSGNTIYF.

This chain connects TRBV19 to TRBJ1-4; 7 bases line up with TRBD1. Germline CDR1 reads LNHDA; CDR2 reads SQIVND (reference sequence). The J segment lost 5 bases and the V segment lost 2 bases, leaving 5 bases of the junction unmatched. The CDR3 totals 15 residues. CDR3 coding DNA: TGTGCCAGTAGTATACTTGGACAGGTGAATGAAAAACTGTTTTTT. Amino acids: CASSILGQVNEKLFF.

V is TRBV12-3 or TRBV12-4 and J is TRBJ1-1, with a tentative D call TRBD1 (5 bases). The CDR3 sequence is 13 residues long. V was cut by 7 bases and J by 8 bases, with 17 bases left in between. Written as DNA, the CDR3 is TGTGCCAGCATCGCCTTCCCAGGGTCCGAAGCTTTCTTT. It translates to CASIAFPGSEAFF.

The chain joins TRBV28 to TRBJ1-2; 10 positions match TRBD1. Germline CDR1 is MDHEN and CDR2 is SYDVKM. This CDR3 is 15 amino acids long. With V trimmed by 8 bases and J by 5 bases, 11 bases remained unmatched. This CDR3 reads CASWGQGTFGYGYTF. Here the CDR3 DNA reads TGTGCCAGCTGGGGACAGGGGACGTTTGGGTATGGCTACACCTTC.

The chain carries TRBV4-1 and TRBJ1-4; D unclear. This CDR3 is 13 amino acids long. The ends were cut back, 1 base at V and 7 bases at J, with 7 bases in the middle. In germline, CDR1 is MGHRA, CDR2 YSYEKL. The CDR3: CASSQGLGEKLFF. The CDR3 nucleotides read TGCGCCAGCAGCCAAGGTCTAGGTGAAAAACTGTTTTTT.

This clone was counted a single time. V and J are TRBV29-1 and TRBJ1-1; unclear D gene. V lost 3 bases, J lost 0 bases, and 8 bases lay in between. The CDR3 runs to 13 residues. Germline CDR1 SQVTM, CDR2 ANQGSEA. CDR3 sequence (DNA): TGCAGCGTTGATAATGGAGTGAACACTGAAGCTTTCTTT. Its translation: CSVDNGVNTEAFF.

CDR3 in DNA: TGTGCCAGCAGCTTAGACCACAGGGGTACTGAAGCTTTCTTT. It translates to CASSLDHRGTEAFF. The V gene is TRBV7-2, the J gene TRBJ1-1, with 7 bases matching TRBD1. CDR3 size: 14 residues. V trimming: 1 base; J trimming: 5 bases; junction bases outside the gene matches: 4. Germline assignment: CDR1 SGHTA and CDR2 FQGNSA.

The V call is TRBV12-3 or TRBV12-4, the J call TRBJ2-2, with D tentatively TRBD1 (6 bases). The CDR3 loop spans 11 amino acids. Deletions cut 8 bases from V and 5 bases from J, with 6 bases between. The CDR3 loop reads CASQGTGELFF. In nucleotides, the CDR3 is TGTGCCAGCCAGGGGACCGGGGAGCTGTTTTTT.

CDR3 DNA: TGCGCCAGCAGCCAAGGGGACAGGAGGAACACTGAAGCTTTCTTT. It translates to CASSQGDRRNTEAFF. The chain joins TRBV4-1 to TRBJ1-1, with TRBD1 identical over 8 bases. V lost 1 base and J lost 1; bases outside the gene matches: 2. Germline CDR1 MGHRA, CDR2 YSYEKL. CDR3 size: 15 residues.

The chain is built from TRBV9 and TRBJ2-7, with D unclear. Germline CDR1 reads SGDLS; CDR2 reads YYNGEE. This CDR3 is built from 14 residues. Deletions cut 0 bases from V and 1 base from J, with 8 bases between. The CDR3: CASSVEAGSYEQYF. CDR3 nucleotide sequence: TGTGCCAGCAGCGTAGAGGCAGGTTCCTACGAGCAGTACTTC.

CDR3 sequence (DNA): TGTGCCAGCGTCTCGTCAGGGGTGGGGACTGAAAAACTGTTTTTT. It is translated as CASVSSGVGTEKLFF. J is TRBJ1-4 and V is TRBV28; a possible D gene is TRBD1 (6 bases). Germline CDR1 is MDHEN and CDR2 is SYDVKM. This CDR3 comprises 15 residues. Trimming removed 8 bases at V and 7 bases at J, with 20 bases between.

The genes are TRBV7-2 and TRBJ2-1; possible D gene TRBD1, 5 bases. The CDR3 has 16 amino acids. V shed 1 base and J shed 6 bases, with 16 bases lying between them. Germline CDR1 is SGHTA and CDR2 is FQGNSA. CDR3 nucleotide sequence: TGTGCCAGCAGCTTAGTTGGGTTAACAGGCACCAATGAGCAGTTCTTC. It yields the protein CASSLVGLTGTNEQFF.

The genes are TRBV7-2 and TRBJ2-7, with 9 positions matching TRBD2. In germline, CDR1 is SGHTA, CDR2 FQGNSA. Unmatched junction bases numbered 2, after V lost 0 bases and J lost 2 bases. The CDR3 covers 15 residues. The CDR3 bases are TGTGCCAGCAGCTTAGCAGCGGGGGGTGCCTACGAGCAGTACTTC. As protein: CASSLAAGGAYEQYF.

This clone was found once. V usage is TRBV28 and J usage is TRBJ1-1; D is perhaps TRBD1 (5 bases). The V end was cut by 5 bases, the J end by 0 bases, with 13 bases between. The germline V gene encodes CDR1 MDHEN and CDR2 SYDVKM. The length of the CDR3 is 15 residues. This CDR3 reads CASSVAGGMNTEAFF. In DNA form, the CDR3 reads TGTGCCAGCAGTGTAGCCGGGGGGATGAACACTGAAGCTTTCTTT. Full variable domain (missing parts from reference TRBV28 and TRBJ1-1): DVKVTQSSRYLVKRTGEKVFLECVQDMDHENMFWYRQDPGLGLRLIYFSYDVKMKEKGDIPEGYSVSREKKERFSLILESASTNQTSMYLCASSVAGGMNTEAFFGQGTRLTVV.

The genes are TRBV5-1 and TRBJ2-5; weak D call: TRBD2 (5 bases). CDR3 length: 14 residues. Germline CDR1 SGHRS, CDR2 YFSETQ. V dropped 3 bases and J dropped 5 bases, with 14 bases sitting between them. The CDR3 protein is CASSSPAGGETQYF. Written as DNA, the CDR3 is TGCGCCAGCAGCTCCCCCGCGGGCGGGGAGACCCAGTACTTC.

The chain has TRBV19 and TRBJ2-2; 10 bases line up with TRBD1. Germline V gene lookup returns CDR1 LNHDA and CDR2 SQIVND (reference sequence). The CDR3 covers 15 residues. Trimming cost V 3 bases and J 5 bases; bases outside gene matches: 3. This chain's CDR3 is CASSIAGQGTGELFF. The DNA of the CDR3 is TGTGCCAGTAGTATCGCGGGACAGGGGACCGGGGAGCTGTTTTTT.

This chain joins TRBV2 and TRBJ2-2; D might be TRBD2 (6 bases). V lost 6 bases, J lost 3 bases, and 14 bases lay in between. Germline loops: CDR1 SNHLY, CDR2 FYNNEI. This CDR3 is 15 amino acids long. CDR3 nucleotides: TGTGCCAGCAGAGGAACGTGGAGGGACACCGGGGAGCTGTTTTTT. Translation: CASRGTWRDTGELFF.

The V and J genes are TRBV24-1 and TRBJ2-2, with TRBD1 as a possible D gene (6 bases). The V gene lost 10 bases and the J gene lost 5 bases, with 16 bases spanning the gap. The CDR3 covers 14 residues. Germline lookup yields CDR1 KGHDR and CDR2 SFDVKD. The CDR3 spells CATNQGFETGELFF. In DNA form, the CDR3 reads TGTGCCACGAACCAGGGGTTTGAGACCGGGGAGCTGTTTTTT.